These 10 T cell receptor beta chains were all obtained from the same sample, sequenced in a study of radiotherapy plus CTLA-4 blockade in lung cancer. Using immunoSEQ multiplex PCR, the repertoire was profiled, and TCRdb retains in-frame clones only, with some absent. The repertoire holds 9,500 to 15,000 clones, around 84% seen once, with about 29% in the top ten. This specimen was peripheral blood, taken from a patient treated with radiotherapy plus ipilimumab. These receptors were taken from a human donor with non-small cell lung cancer that progressed on radiotherapy plus ipilimumab.

This clone was counted a single time. The chain recombines TRBV7-2 with TRBJ1-1, with D perhaps matching TRBD1 (6 bases). This CDR3 is 13 amino acids long. The V gene lost 5 bases and the J gene lost 5 bases, with 12 bases spanning the gap. Germline CDR1 is SGHTA and CDR2 is FQGNSA. The CDR3 loop is CASSGFRGTEAFF. CDR3 nucleotides: TGTGCCAGCAGCGGCTTCAGGGGAACTGAAGCTTTCTTT. The entire variable domain, with the rest obtained from reference TRBV7-2 and TRBJ1-1, is as follows: GAGVSQSPSNKVTEKGKDVELRCDPISGHTALYWYRQSLGQGLEFLIYFQGNSAPDKSGLPSDRFSAERTGGSVSTLTIQRTQQEDSAVYLCASSGFRGTEAFFGQGTRLTVV.

This clone was seen a few times. The genes are TRBV6-6 and TRBJ1-3; D may be TRBD1 (5 bases). Trimming removed 7 bases from V and 0 bases from J, with 13 bases in between. This CDR3 has 15 amino acids. Germline V gene lookup returns CDR1 MNHNY and CDR2 SVGAGI (reference sequence). The CDR3: CASNTPGPSGNTIYF. The DNA of the CDR3 is TGTGCCAGCAATACACCAGGGCCCTCTGGAAACACCATATATTTT.

V and J are TRBV2 and TRBJ2-3; D is possibly TRBD1 (5 bases). The CDR3 totals 13 residues. Trimming cost V 3 bases and J 3 bases, with 7 bases left between them. CDR1 is SNHLY and CDR2 is FYNNEI in the germline V gene. CDR3 in amino acids: CASSDRATDTQYF. CDR3 sequence (DNA): TGTGCCAGCAGTGACAGGGCGACAGATACGCAGTATTTT.

The V and J genes are TRBV4-1 and TRBJ1-5; tentatively, D is TRBD1 (5 bases). V was shortened by 1 base and J by 2 bases, with 15 bases between the two germline ends. The germline V gene encodes CDR1 MGHRA and CDR2 YSYEKL. This CDR3 spans 17 amino acids. The CDR3 loop is CASSQGPTGGGNQPQHF. CDR3 sequence (DNA): TGCGCCAGCAGCCAAGGACCCACAGGAGGGGGCAATCAGCCCCAGCATTTT.

The chain combines TRBV11-2 with TRBJ2-3; 10 bases line up with TRBD2. The J segment lost 5 bases and the V segment lost 3 bases, leaving 11 bases of the junction unmatched. From germline, CDR1 is SGHAT and CDR2 FQNNGV. The CDR3 extends over 17 amino acids. The CDR3 sequence is CASSFQSSGGWVDTQYF. CDR3 sequence (DNA): TGTGCCAGCAGCTTTCAGTCTAGCGGGGGTTGGGTAGATACGCAGTATTTT.

The chain has TRBV11-2 and TRBJ1-2; 7 bases are a match to TRBD1. Per germline, CDR1 SGHAT and CDR2 FQNNGV. Losses at the gene ends were 0 bases for V and 3 bases for J; bases not matched to a gene: 10. The CDR3 is made up of 17 amino acids. CDR3 sequence: CASSLDQVTGPYYGYTF. Written as DNA, the CDR3 is TGTGCCAGCAGCTTAGATCAAGTGACAGGGCCCTACTATGGCTACACCTTC.

V gene TRBV15 combines with J gene TRBJ2-7; D could derive from TRBD1 or TRBD2 (5 bases each). The CDR3 extends over 16 amino acids. Germline V lookup: CDR1 LNHNV, CDR2 YYDKDF (reference sequence). V lost 5 bases, J lost 2 bases, and 19 bases lay in between. The CDR3 sequence is CATSGARFGVPYEQYF. DNA for the CDR3: TGTGCCACCAGCGGGGCCCGCTTCGGGGTCCCCTACGAGCAGTACTTC.

The V call is TRBV7-2, the J call TRBJ2-5; 12 bases map to TRBD2. Germline lookup yields CDR1 SGHTA and CDR2 FQGNSA. The CDR3 consists of 16 residues. With V trimmed by 5 bases and J by 7 bases, 11 bases remained unmatched. The CDR3 sequence: CASSALGLAGLGTQYF. The CDR3 DNA reads as TGTGCCAGCAGCGCTCTCGGACTAGCGGGGCTCGGGACCCAGTACTTC.

The rearrangement joins TRBV19 to TRBJ1-3; the D is unclear. CDR1 is LNHDA and CDR2 is SQIVND in the germline V gene (reference sequence). The CDR3 has 15 residues. Deletions cut 0 bases from V and 0 bases from J, with 6 bases between. In DNA, the CDR3 is TGTGCCAGTAGTATAGAGGGCAGCTCTGGAAACACCATATATTTT. It encodes CASSIEGSSGNTIYF. The full variable domain, with the rest looked up from reference TRBV19 and TRBJ1-3, is DGGITQSPKYLFRKEGQNVTLSCEQNLNHDAMYWYRQDPGQGLRLIYYSQIVNDFQKGDIAEGYSVSREKKESFPLTVTSAQKNPTAFYLCASSIEGSSGNTIYFGEGSWLTVV.

This chain joins TRBV6-8 and TRBJ1-5; possible D gene TRBD1, 6 bases. V dropped 5 bases and J dropped 4 bases, with 15 bases sitting between them. CDR1 and CDR2 (germline): MNHGY, SAAAGT. This CDR3 is 15 amino acids long. The CDR3 is CASSERRGGNQPQHF. CDR3 in DNA: TGTGCCAGCAGTGAACGCAGGGGAGGGAATCAGCCCCAGCATTTT.